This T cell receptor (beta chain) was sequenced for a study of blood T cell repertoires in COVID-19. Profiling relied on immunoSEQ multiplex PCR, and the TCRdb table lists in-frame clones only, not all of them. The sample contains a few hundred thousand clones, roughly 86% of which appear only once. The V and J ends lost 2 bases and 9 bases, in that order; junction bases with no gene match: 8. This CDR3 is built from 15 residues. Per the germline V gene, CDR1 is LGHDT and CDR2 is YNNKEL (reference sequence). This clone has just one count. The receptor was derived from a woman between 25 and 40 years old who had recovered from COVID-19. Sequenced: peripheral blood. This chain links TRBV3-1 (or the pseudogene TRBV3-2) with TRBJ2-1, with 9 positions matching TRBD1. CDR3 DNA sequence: TGTGCCAGCAGCCAACTACAGGGGGCGCATGGTGAGCAGTTCTTC. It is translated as CASSQLQGAHGEQFF.